This T cell receptor beta chain was profiled in a study of blood T cell repertoires in COVID-19. On the study more broadly: COVID-19 samples, acute and convalescent, were from the United States, Italy and Spain. T cells, B-cell-depleted T cells, or PBMCs provided the cDNA or gDNA that served as material.

In the original processing: Reference gene primer amplification yielded estimated nucleated cell counts. TCRdb keeps only in-frame clones here, not all; method: immunoSEQ multiplex PCR. V, J and clone size reflect that table, while D and trimming were determined from the DNA. Seen here are more than 95,000 clones, roughly four fifths observed once, and the top ten hold roughly 3.4%. This receptor was obtained from a woman older than 75 with active or convalescent COVID-19. The specimen sequenced was peripheral blood.

In DNA, the CDR3 is TGTGCCAGCTCACCAACCACAGGGAAAGGCAATCAGCCCCAGCATTTT. It yields the protein CASSPTTGKGNQPQHF. The rearrangement uses TRBV18 and TRBJ1-5; tentative D call: TRBD1 (6 bases). Germline CDR1 reads KGHSH; CDR2 reads LQKENI. This CDR3 contains 16 residues. The ends were cut back, 2 bases at V and 2 bases at J, with 13 bases in the middle.